The sequence of this TCR beta chain was determined in a study of blood T cell repertoires in COVID-19 (dated by TCRdb to about 2020). In the study overall: The collaborator samples originated in the United States, Italy and Spain and spanned the acute and convalescent phases of COVID-19. Subjects who had been exposed to COVID-19, were actively infected with it, or had recovered from it provided the deeply sampled blood TCRbeta repertoires that made up the dataset. The samples were drawn from two sources: the first 160 participants of the ongoing ImmuneRACE study, and some 1,300 subjects contributed by 6 global collaborators. Nearly every sample came with metadata listing a de-identified subject ID, COVID-19 status, age in years and sex. Where available, HLA class I and class II types were obtained from metadata supplied by the sample provider rather than from assay-based typing. A freely available public database, intended as a resource for researchers studying the immune response to SARS-CoV-2, is where the repertoires were released. The prospective study material was composed of cDNA or gDNA derived from T cells, B-cell-depleted T cells, or PBMCs.

On the study overall, not on this receptor specifically: The amount of clinical and demographic metadata varied by source and participant and was provided uncurated.

In Seattle, one collaborating source enrolled patients while the infection was active and tracked those patients longitudinally over the course of disease. Whole blood was collected in K2EDTA tubes by collaborating institutions according to the institutions' own protocols. For TCRbeta analysis, collaborators shipped samples as frozen whole blood, isolated PBMCs, or DNA extracted from either of those sample types. The immunoSEQ Assay, a bias-controlled multiplex PCR, was used to amplify TCRbeta CDR3 regions from genomic DNA. In the paper's pipeline: The number of nucleated cells in each sample was estimated by amplification of reference gene primers within the assay. To quantify the absolute abundance of each unique TCRbeta CDR3 rearrangement, sequence reads were collapsed and filtered. Productive Simpson clonality was computed per sample as the square root of Simpson's diversity index over productive rearrangements. TCRdb re-hosts the immuneACCESS table, in-frame sequences only. Its copies lack some clones; in the studies checked, an unresolved V gene accounts for under half of them, and the cause for the rest is not known. V and J calls and clone size are those listed in that table; D and trimming were worked out from the DNA. The table for this sample lists approximately 150,000 clones; just under 85% of them were counted only once. About 2.7% of the sample comes from the top ten.

Counted from cysteine to phenylalanine, this CDR3 has 16 amino acids. Of all the DNA, just the CDR3 is kept, 48 bases in frame from base 1. For CDR1 and CDR2, the germline V gene (reference sequence) lists LNHDA and SQIVND. V loses 5 bases of germline sequence and J loses 2 bases, and the interval between the two ends is 17 bases. Worth noting for this clone: The antigen it binds to is not known. Within one base of it there is no much larger clone, and no base qualities were kept.

The chain joins TRBV19 to TRBJ2-3; a weak D assignment points to TRBD2 (5 bases agree). The receptor's source is a woman of 80 years or more with COVID-19, enrolled during active disease. Specimen: peripheral blood. CDR3 region: CASSLTVREPTDTQYF. The sequenced DNA is TGTGCCAGTAGTTTAACAGTACGGGAACCCACAGATACGCAGTATTTT.